This entry features one T cell receptor (beta chain) sequence. Its antigen remains unidentified. TCRdb keeps only in-frame clones here, not all; method: immunoSEQ multiplex PCR. This table holds under 80,000 clones, 79% found once. These data belong to a study of T cell responses to AZD1222 COVID-19 vaccine. This CDR3 region has 14 residues. The germline gives CDR1 SNHLY, CDR2 FYNNEI. The ends lost 3 bases at V and 7 bases at J; junction bases unmatched: 5. Findings and limits, study-wide: Females outnumbered males among donors, who were mostly white British; clonal diversity was possibly underestimated. Nearly half of spike-specific TCRs reportedly go after variant regions that carry no mutations. Every sample of the repertoires postdated the peak T cell response.

The material was peripheral blood, obtained on day 0 of MenACWY control vaccination. V and J are TRBV2 and TRBJ2-7, with 11 positions matching TRBD1. This TCR derives from an adult in good health. The CDR3 nucleotides are TGTGCCAGCAGTGAGGGACAGGGGGTTAAAGAGCAGTACTTC. Protein product: CASSEGQGVKEQYF.